This T cell receptor (beta chain) was captured in a study of chemoradiotherapy in HPV16-positive cancers. Looking at the study overall: A couple of HPV16-positive patients' cells yielded candidate HPV-specific clones and common motifs.

Using immunoSEQ multiplex PCR, the repertoire was profiled, and TCRdb retains in-frame clones only, with some absent. The table shows 5,000 to 6,500 clones, with around four fifths occurring only once. A word on this clone: The antigen is undetermined.

Samples were taken several times over chemoradiotherapy. The CDR3 length is 15 residues. Trimming removed 5 bases at V and 2 bases at J, with 15 bases between. Germline loops: CDR1 MGHDK, CDR2 SYGVNS. Broader study findings: Candidate HPV-specific clones and E7-related TCR motifs grew in tumor during treatment. HPV-responsive T-cell expansion during chemoradiotherapy was linked to improved recurrence-free survival in HPV16-positive patients.

Sampling was conducted from a patient who underwent chemoradiotherapy. The receptor comes from a human donor with HPV-associated anogenital cancer. The chain uses TRBV25-1 and TRBJ2-5, with a tentative D call TRBD1 (5 bases). Here the CDR3 reads CASSTYWTQQETQYF. In DNA form, the CDR3 reads TGTGCCAGCAGTACTTATTGGACACAACAAGAGACCCAGTACTTC. Filled out from reference TRBV25-1 and TRBJ2-5, the complete variable domain reads EADIYQTPRYLVIGTGKKITLECSQTMGHDKMYWYQQDPGMELHLIHYSYGVNSTEKGDLSSESTVSRIRTEHFPLTLESARPSHTSQYLCASSTYWTQQETQYFGPGTRLLVL.